This is a list of T cell receptor beta chains from one sample in a study of OX40 agonist ivuxolimab in advanced cancers. Generated by immunoSEQ multiplex PCR, the TCRdb table keeps only in-frame clones and is missing some. The table lists under 25,000 clones, roughly 91% of them singletons, with 50% in the top ten. The material was CD4+ or CD8+ T cells sorted from blood, obtained in a trial of the OX40 agonist ivuxolimab. These receptors came from an adult with an advanced solid tumor such as melanoma, head and neck, liver or kidney cancer. The CDR3 runs from the conserved cysteine through the conserved F or W. D genes are given only for firm matches.

TRBV29-1	-	TRBJ2-1	CSVPEAPWSEQFF
TRBV13	-	TRBJ1-2	CASSLGDGYTF
TRBV19	-	TRBJ1-5	CASRRGGSQPQHF
TRBV20-1	-	-	CSASRDYEQYF
TRBV7-9	TRBD2	TRBJ2-5	CASSLVPSGTFGETQYF
TRBV1	-	TRBJ2-1	CTSSQDGLLNNEQFF
TRBV18	-	TRBJ1-4	CASSPDGGPAEKLFF
TRBV4-1	TRBD2	TRBJ2-7	CASSLGLAGGPSHEQYF
TRBV4-3	TRBD2	TRBJ2-3	CASSPRTSGTSTDTQYF
TRBV6-5	TRBD1	TRBJ1-1	CASSTRDRWNTEAFF
TRBV27	-	TRBJ2-1	CASSLGVYNEQFF
TRBV29-1	-	TRBJ2-1	CSALDNEQFF
TRBV10-1	-	TRBJ1-1	CASSNTGNNGDTEAFF
TRBV6-5	-	TRBJ2-1	CASSYEYSYNEQFF
TRBV9	-	TRBJ2-1	CASSTDTGNEQFF
TRBV7-8	TRBD2	TRBJ2-7	CASSLGPGGRYEQYF
TRBV6-5	TRBD1	TRBJ1-1	CASSLTGVEAFF
TRBV5-1	-	TRBJ2-7	CASSLSGPYEQYF
TRBV10-2	-	TRBJ2-7	CASSWDSNYEQYF
TRBV29-1	TRBD1	TRBJ2-5	CSADREQETQYF
TRBV25-1	TRBD2	TRBJ2-5	CASSPTGLAAETQYF
TRBV19	-	TRBJ2-1	CASSIGVPNEQFF